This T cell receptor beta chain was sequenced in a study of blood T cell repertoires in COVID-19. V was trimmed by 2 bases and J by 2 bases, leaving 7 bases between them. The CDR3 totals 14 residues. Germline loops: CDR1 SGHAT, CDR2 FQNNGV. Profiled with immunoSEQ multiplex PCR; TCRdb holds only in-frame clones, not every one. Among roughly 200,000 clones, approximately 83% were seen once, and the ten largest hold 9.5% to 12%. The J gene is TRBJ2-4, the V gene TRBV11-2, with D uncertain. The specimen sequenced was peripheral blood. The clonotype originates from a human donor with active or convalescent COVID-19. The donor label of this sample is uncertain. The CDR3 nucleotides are TGTGCCAGCAGCTTAAGAGGCACCAAAAACATTCAGTACTTC. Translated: CASSLRGTKNIQYF. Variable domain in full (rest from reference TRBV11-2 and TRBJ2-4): EAGVAQSPRYKIIEKRQSVAFWCNPISGHATLYWYQQILGQGPKLLIQFQNNGVVDDSQLPKDRFSAERLKGVDSTLKIQPAKLEDSAVYLCASSLRGTKNIQYFGAGTRLSVL.